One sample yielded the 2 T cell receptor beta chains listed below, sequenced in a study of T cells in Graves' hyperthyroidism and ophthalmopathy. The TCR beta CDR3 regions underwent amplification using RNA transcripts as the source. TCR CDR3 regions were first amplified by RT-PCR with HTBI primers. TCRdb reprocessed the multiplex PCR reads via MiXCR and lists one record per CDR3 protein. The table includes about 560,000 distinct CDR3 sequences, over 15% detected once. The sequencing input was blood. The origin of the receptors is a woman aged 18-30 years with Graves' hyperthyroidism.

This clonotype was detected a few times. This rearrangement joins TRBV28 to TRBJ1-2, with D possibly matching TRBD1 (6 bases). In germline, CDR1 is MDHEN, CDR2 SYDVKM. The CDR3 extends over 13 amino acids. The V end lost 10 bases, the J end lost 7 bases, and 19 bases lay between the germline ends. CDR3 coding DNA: TGTGCCACCATCCTAGCCGGGGGCCGTGGCTACACCTTC. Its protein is CATILAGGRGYTF.

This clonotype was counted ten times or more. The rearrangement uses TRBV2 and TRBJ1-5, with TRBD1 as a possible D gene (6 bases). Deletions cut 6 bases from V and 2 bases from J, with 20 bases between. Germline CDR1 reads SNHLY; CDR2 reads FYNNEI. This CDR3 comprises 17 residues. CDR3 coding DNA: TGTGCCAGCAGCCCGACAAGGGGGGGGCAAGGCAATCAGCCCCAGCATTTT. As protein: CASSPTRGGQGNQPQHF.